Below, one T cell receptor (beta chain) is given with its context. Its antigen remains unidentified. Base-call qualities are not available, and no considerably larger clone is one nucleotide away. This sample's time point label indicates: cells obtained before transplantation from donor or recipient. CD3+CD4+ and CD3+CD8+ populations were FACS-sorted from unstimulated pre-transplant donor and recipient cells taken from spleen or lymph nodes. The data belong to a study of graft-versus-host responses after intestinal transplantation (dated by TCRdb to about 2021). Background for the entire study: Multivisceral, liver-intestinal, or isolated intestinal transplants were received by the recipients. Of the roughly 25 intestinal transplant recipients enrolled in the cohort, one of whom was a retransplant, a few patients without pretransplant specimens were excluded. Graft-versus-host and host-versus-graft alloreactive T cell clones were tracked in the graft, circulation and bone marrow after intestinal transplantation using bulk TCR-beta CDR3 sequencing. A peak of at least 4% donor T cells among recipient peripheral blood mononuclear cells was the definition used for donor T cell macrochimerism. Samples from a few later patients were sequenced in-house on an Illumina MiSeq with MiXCR processing rather than by the commercial service. Anti-thymocyte globulin induction was given to all recipients, followed by maintenance tacrolimus and steroids for roughly 3 years. Alloreactive clones were identified by sequencing pre-transplant mixed lymphocyte reaction products and comparing them with unstimulated pre-transplant donor and recipient T cells. General conclusions and limits of the study: The relatively low number and heterogeneity of intestinal transplant patients limited the conclusions. GvH clones were found in recipient bone marrow, and some of the GvH clones appeared earlier in ileal mucosa or blood, which is consistent with an intestinal mucosal origin. Early after transplant, peak levels of circulating GvH clones were found to be associated with declines in HvG clones. High GvH to HvG T cell clonal ratios were observed in the allografts of patients with donor T cell macrochimerism.

Libraries were constructed by the immunoSEQ multiplex PCR assay. For most patients, genomic DNA was isolated with the Qiagen DNeasy Blood and Tissue Kit and shipped frozen to Adaptive Biotechnologies for TCR sequencing. For most patients, genomic DNA was subjected to high-throughput TCR-beta CDR3 sequencing by Adaptive Biotechnologies. The study's processing was this. TCR sequencing data for approximately 19 patients were retrieved from Adaptive's ImmunoSEQ software; a few other patients were processed with MiXCR and VDJtools. CD4 versus CD8 sorting errors were corrected by removing sequences found in both subsets at a frequency ratio below 5:1. CDR3 nucleotide sequences shared between donor and recipient were removed because the origin of such sequences could not be assigned. Alloreactive clones required at least 2-fold expansion over unstimulated cells and minimum CFSE-low frequency of 0.002% (template counts) or 0.001% (read counts). Clones were considered mappable if detected in sequenced pre-transplant spleen, lymph node, or MLR CFSE-low populations of the donor or recipient. The cumulative frequency of alloreactive clones was calculated as a percentage of all sequences, weighted by copy number. In its TCRdb copy, this immuneACCESS table keeps in-frame sequences only and misses some clones. Where compared with another copy, unresolved V genes explain less than half of these, and the others have no known cause. V and J calls and clone size come straight from that table; D and trimming were deduced from the DNA. The sample has 45,000 to 65,000 clones on record, 85% to 95% of them singletons. The ten biggest clones cover under 0.45% of the sample.

This receptor was obtained from a human donor who was the organ donor for an intestinal transplant. The source was unstimulated CD4+ T cells sorted from spleen or lymph node cells, collected before transplant.

The DNA sequence follows: TGTGCCAGCAGCTTACCAGCCTACGAGCAGTACTTC. This is translated as CASSLPAYEQYF. The rearranged chain carries TRBV11-1 and TRBJ2-7, with the D gene uncertain. V loses 2 bases, J loses 2 bases, and the germline ends lie 4 bases apart. Based on the germline V gene (reference sequence), the CDR1 and CDR2 sequences are SGHAT and FQDESV. The CDR3 runs 12 residues from the cysteine to the phenylalanine. Here the CDR3 DNA is all that survives: 36 bases in frame from base 1.